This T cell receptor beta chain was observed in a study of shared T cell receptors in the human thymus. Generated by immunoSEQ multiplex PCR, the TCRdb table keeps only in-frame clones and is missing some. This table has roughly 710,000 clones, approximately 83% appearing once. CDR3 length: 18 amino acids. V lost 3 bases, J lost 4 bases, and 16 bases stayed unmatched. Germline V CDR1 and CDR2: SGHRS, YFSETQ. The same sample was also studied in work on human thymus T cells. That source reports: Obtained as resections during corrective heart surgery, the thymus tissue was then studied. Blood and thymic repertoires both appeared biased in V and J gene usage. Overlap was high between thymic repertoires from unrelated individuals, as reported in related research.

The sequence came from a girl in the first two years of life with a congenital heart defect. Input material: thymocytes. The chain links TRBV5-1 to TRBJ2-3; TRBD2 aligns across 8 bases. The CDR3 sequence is CASSSGGDQPHPPDTQYF. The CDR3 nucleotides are TGCGCCAGCAGCTCCGGGGGGGACCAACCCCACCCGCCAGATACGCAGTATTTT.